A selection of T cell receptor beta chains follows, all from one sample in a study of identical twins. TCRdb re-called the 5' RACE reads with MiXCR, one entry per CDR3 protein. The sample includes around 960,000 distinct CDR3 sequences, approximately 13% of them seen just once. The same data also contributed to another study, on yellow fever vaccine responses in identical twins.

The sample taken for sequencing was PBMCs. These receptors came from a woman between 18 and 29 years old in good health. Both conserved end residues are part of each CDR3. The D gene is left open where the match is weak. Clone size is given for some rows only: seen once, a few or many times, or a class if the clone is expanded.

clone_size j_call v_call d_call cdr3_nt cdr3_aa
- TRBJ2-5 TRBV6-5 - TGTGCCAGCAGTTCGCAAGTACAAGAGACCCAGTACTTC CASSSQVQETQYF
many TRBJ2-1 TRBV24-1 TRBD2 TGTGCCACCAGTGAAGAAGCGGGAGCCTCCTACAATGAGCAGTTCTTC CATSEEAGASYNEQFF
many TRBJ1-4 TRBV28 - TGTGCCAGCAGTTTAGGGGGCAGGTCAAATGAAAAACTGTTTTTT CASSLGGRSNEKLFF
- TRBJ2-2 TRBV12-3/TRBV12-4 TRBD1 TGTGCCAGCAGCCCCGGGACAGGGGGCGAGGAGCTGTTTTTT CASSPGTGGEELFF
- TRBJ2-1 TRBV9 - TGTGCCAGCAGCGTTACAGGGAACTCCTACAATGAGCAGTTCTTC CASSVTGNSYNEQFF
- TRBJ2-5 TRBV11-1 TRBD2 TGTGCCAGCAGCTTACCCCGCGGCGGGGGGGAAATCCGAGAGACCCAGTACTTC CASSLPRGGGEIRETQYF
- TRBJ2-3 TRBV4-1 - TGCGCCAGCAGCCAAGTTGGCAGGACACTTACAGATACGCAGTATTTT CASSQVGRTLTDTQYF
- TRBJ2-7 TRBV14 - TGTGCCAGCAGCCAAGAACAAAGGGCCGGATCCCACGAGCAGTACTTC CASSQEQRAGSHEQYF
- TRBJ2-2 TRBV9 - TGTGCCAGCAGCTTTAGAGGAGGATCAGCGAACACCGGGGAGCTGTTTTTT CASSFRGGSANTGELFF
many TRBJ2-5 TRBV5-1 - TGCGCCAGCAGCCTCCCCGACAACCAAGAGACCCAGTACTTC CASSLPDNQETQYF
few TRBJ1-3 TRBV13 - TGTGCCAGCCAAGGTGGGGGCACTTACTCTGGAAACACCATATATTTT CASQGGGTYSGNTIYF
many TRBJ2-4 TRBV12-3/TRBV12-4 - TGTGCCAGCAGCGGGACGGCTGAAGCCAAAAACATTCAGTACTTC CASSGTAEAKNIQYF
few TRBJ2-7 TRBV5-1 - TGCGCCAGCAGCTTGGAGGCCAGCGGTCCTACCTACGAGCAGTACTTC CASSLEASGPTYEQYF
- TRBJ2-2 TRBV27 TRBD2 TGTGCCAGCAGTTTATATAGCGGGGGGGCCGTCGGGGAGCTGTTTTTT CASSLYSGGAVGELFF
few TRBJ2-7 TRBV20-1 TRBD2 TGCAGTGCTAGAGCTAGCGGGAAAAGTTTCGACGAGCAGTACTTC CSARASGKSFDEQYF
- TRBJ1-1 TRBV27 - TGTGCCAGCAGTTTAGTAGAGGGGGCTGAAGCTTTCTTT CASSLVEGAEAFF
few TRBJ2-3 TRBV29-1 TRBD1 TGCAGCGTTGAAGATCCTTTTGGGACAGGGACAGATACGCAGTATTTT CSVEDPFGTGTDTQYF
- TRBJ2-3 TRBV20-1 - TGCAGTGCTAGAGAAAGGGGGGAAGGCGCAGATACGCAGTATTTT CSARERGEGADTQYF
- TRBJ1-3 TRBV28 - TGTGCCAGCAGTTTCCGGACGAGGGACACCATATATTTT CASSFRTRDTIYF
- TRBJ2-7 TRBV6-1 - TGTGCCAGCGGCGAGACGAAGTCCACCTACGAGCAGTACTTC CASGETKSTYEQYF
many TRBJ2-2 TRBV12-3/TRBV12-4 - TGTGCCAGCAGCCAACTCGGGGAGCTGTTTTTT CASSQLGELFF
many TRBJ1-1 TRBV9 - TGTGCCAGCAGCGTAGGTCTATCGAGTGGAGGCACTGAAGCTTTCTTT CASSVGLSSGGTEAFF
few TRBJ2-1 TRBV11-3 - TGTGCCAGCAGGCTAGCAAATAATTACAATGAGCAGTTCTTC CASRLANNYNEQFF
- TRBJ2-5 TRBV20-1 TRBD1 TGCAGTGCTAGAGACGGAACGGACAGGAGAGAGAAAGAGACCCAGTACTTC CSARDGTDRREKETQYF
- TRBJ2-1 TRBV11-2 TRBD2 TGTGCCAGCAGCCCTCCGAGCGGGGGCCTCTACAATGAGCAGTTCTTC CASSPPSGGLYNEQFF
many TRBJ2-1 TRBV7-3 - TGTGCCAGCAGCCCAGACCTAGGGTCCTACAATGAGCAGTTCTTC CASSPDLGSYNEQFF
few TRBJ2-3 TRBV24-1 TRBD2 TGTGCCACCAGTGGGGGACTAGCGGGGACAGATACGCAGTATTTT CATSGGLAGTDTQYF
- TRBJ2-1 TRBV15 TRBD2 TGTGCCACCAGCAGACAGCGGGGGGGCTACAATGAGCAGTTCTTC CATSRQRGGYNEQFF
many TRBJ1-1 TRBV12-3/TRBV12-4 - TGTGCCAGCAGCCTCATGGCTGAAGCTTTCTTT CASSLMAEAFF
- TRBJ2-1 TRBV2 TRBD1 TGTGCCAGCAGGACGGGACAGGGGGCCTACAATGAGCAGTTCTTC CASRTGQGAYNEQFF
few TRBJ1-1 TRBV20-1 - TGCAGTGCCATACAGATGAACACTGAAGCTTTCTTT CSAIQMNTEAFF
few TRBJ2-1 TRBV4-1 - TGCGCCAGCAGCCAAGATGGTAGCGGTCTAGCAGGGGAGCAGTTCTTC CASSQDGSGLAGEQFF
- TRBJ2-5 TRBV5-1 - TGCGCCAGCAGCTTGGCTTCTAGGACAGTACAAGAGACCCAGTACTTC CASSLASRTVQETQYF
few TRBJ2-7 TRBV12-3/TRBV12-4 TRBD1 TGTGCCAGCAGTACGACAGGGAAGGACGAGCAGTACTTC CASSTTGKDEQYF
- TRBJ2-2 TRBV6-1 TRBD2 TGTGCCAGCAGAACGGGACTAGCGGACACCGGGGAGCTGTTTTTT CASRTGLADTGELFF
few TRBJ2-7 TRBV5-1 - TGCGCCAGCAGGGAAGGAAGCTCCTACGAGCAGTACTTC CASREGSSYEQYF
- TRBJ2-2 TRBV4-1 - TGCGCCAGCAGCCAAGGGGTTAACAGGGTACTGACCGGGGAGCTGTTTTTT CASSQGVNRVLTGELFF
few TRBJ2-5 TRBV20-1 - TGCAGTGCTAGAGATCTCAAGGGCGGAGAAGAGACCCAGTACTTC CSARDLKGGEETQYF
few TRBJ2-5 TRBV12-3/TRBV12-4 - TGTGCCAGCAAGAACCGGGACCTGATACCGGAGACCCAGTACTTC CASKNRDLIPETQYF
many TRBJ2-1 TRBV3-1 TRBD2 TGTGCCAGCAGCCGATATATAGCGGGGGGCGGGTACAATGAGCAGTTCTTC CASSRYIAGGGYNEQFF
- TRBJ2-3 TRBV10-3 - TGTGCCAGCCGAAGCAATAAAGGACCTACCACAGATACGCAGTATTTT CASRSNKGPTTDTQYF
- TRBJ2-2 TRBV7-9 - TGTGCCAGCAGCCTCCGACAGGTCGACTATCCCGGGGAGCTGTTTTTT CASSLRQVDYPGELFF
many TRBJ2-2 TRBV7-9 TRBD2 TGTGCCAGCACCCACCCGACGGGGGGGGCCCCCACCGGGGAGCTGTTTTTT CASTHPTGGAPTGELFF
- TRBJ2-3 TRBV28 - TGTGCCAGCAGTTTAGTGGGGGTGGCAGATACGCAGTATTTT CASSLVGVADTQYF
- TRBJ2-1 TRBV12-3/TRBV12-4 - TGTGCCAGCAGATTTGGATACACCTACAATGAGCAGTTCTTC CASRFGYTYNEQFF
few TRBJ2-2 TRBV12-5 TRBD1 TGTGCTAGTGGCCCCGGGACAGTCGCGAACACCGGGGAGCTGTTTTTT CASGPGTVANTGELFF
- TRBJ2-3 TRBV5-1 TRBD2 TGCGCCAGCAGACCACTAGCGGGGGGCACAGATACGCAGTATTTT CASRPLAGGTDTQYF
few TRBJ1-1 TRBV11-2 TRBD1 TGTGCCAGCAGCCCAAGAGGGACAGGGATCACTGAAGCTTTCTTT CASSPRGTGITEAFF
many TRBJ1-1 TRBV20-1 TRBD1 TGCAGTGCTAGAGATTCACAGGGGGCCACTGAAGCTTTCTTT CSARDSQGATEAFF
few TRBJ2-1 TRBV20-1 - TGCAGTGTTGTGCATCAACTAACCAATGAGCAGTTCTTC CSVVHQLTNEQFF
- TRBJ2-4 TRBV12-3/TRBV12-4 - TGTGCCAGCGCAGCTAGTTGGGACATTCAGTACTTC CASAASWDIQYF